Shown below are 19 T cell receptor beta chains from a single sample sequenced in a study of beta chain features in type 1 diabetes. cDNA synthesis used the whole RNA isolate, giving expressed TCRB sequences. Only in-frame clones appear in the TCRdb table, and some are missing; sequencing was by immunoSEQ multiplex PCR. Here the sample spans hundreds of thousands of clones, 15% being singletons. Points from the study as a whole: Type 1 diabetes patients showed a moderate but significant shortening of TCRB CDR3s in all four CD4+ subsets.

These receptors are not linked to any known antigen. The sequenced sample was naive CD4+ T cells from blood. The receptors shown here come from a man aged 18 to 29 with type 1 diabetes.

The chain combines TRBV4-3 with TRBJ2-3; 8 bases align to TRBD1. The CDR3 extends over 14 amino acids. Losses at the gene ends were 4 bases for V and 4 bases for J; bases not matched to a gene: 4. CDR1 is LGHNA, CDR2 YSLEER, per germline. CDR3 sequence reads: CASSPDRAPDTQYF. The CDR3 nucleotides read TGCGCCAGCAGCCCGGACAGGGCCCCAGATACGCAGTATTTT.

This chain uses TRBV10-3 with TRBJ2-3; 15 nucleotides line up with TRBD2. J was trimmed by 3 bases and V by 0 bases; bases with no gene match: 7. The CDR3 has 19 residues. Germline lookup yields CDR1 ENHRY and CDR2 SYGVKD. The CDR3 protein is CAISESTGLAGGGTDTQYF. CDR3 bases: TGTGCCATCAGTGAGTCGACGGGACTAGCGGGAGGTGGGACAGATACGCAGTATTTT.

The chain employs TRBV29-1 and TRBJ2-7; 11 nucleotides match TRBD1. The germline V gene has CDR1 SQVTM and CDR2 ANQGSEA. V lost 6 bases to trimming and J lost 1 base; unmatched junction nucleotides: 5. The CDR3 totals 14 residues. This CDR3 reads CSVSGQGGSYEQYF. The DNA of the CDR3 is TGCAGCGTATCGGGACAGGGGGGGTCCTACGAGCAGTACTTC.

J is TRBJ1-2 and V is TRBV7-2, with TRBD1 matching 10 bases. Trimming took 6 bases from V and 7 from J; bases not matched to a gene: 5. Germline loops: CDR1 SGHTA, CDR2 FQGNSA. The CDR3 runs to 13 residues. Written as DNA, the CDR3 is TGTGCCAGCAGTCGACAGGGGGCTGGTGGCTACACCTTC. Amino acid sequence: CASSRQGAGGYTF.

This rearrangement joins TRBV6-5 to TRBJ2-2; TRBD1 aligns across 7 bases. Germline trimming cut 7 bases from V and 4 bases from J; bases unmatched to any gene: 9. Per germline, CDR1 MNHEY and CDR2 SVGAGI. This CDR3 spans 15 amino acids. DNA for the CDR3: TGTGCCAGCACCCCATTGACAGGGACCACCGGGGAGCTGTTTTTT. Translation: CASTPLTGTTGELFF.

The J gene is TRBJ2-7, the V gene TRBV5-4; 9 bases are a match to TRBD2. This CDR3 comprises 17 residues. Trimming took 0 bases from V and 2 from J; bases not matched to a gene: 9. In germline, CDR1 is SGHNT, CDR2 YYREEE (reference sequence). CDR3 sequence: CASSLEVLSGSPYEQYF. The CDR3 DNA follows: TGTGCCAGCAGCTTGGAGGTTCTTAGCGGGAGCCCCTACGAGCAGTACTTC.

The V and J genes are TRBV5-1 and TRBJ2-7; possibly TRBD1 for D (6 bases). The CDR3 is made up of 14 amino acids. V was trimmed by 3 bases and J by 4 bases, leaving 14 bases between them. Germline V gene data show CDR1 as SGHRS and CDR2 as YFSETQ. This chain's CDR3 is CASSSVQTGYEQYF. The CDR3 coding sequence is TGCGCCAGCAGCTCGGTACAAACAGGGTACGAGCAGTACTTC.

This clone was observed a few times. This sequence joins TRBV5-4 and TRBJ2-3; D is perhaps TRBD1 (6 bases). CDR1 and CDR2 from the germline V gene are SGHNT and YYREEE (reference sequence). Trimming took 4 bases from V and 2 from J, leaving 8 bases between them. The CDR3 is 13 amino acids. The CDR3 loop reads CASSTGLTDTQYF. CDR3 DNA sequence: TGTGCCAGCAGCACAGGGCTCACAGATACGCAGTATTTT.

This clone was detected only a few times. The chain links TRBV10-3 to TRBJ2-5; 8 nucleotides agree with TRBD1. Germline CDR1 and CDR2: ENHRY and SYGVKD. The junction had 3 bases not matched to a gene; V was cut back by 7 bases and J by 2 bases. CDR3 length: 13 amino acids. The CDR3 region is CAITRDRQETQYF. CDR3 in DNA: TGTGCCATCACCCGGGACAGGCAAGAGACCCAGTACTTC.

A few counts support this clone. The chain carries TRBV2 and TRBJ1-3; D unresolved. With 0 bases removed from V and 8 bases from J, the gap between germline ends came to 17 bases. CDR1 and CDR2 from the germline V gene are SNHLY and FYNNEI. The CDR3 contains 16 residues. CDR3 sequence reads: CASSEAILALEDTIYF. The CDR3 DNA reads as TGTGCCAGCAGTGAAGCGATTTTGGCGCTAGAGGACACCATATATTTT.

The sample holds a few counts of this clone. V is TRBV7-2 and J is TRBJ2-5; D is unresolved. CDR3 length: 12 residues. V was pared by 4 bases and J by 1 base, with 4 bases between. The V gene's germline CDR1 is SGHTA and CDR2 FQGNSA. CDR3 loop: CASSSLQETQYF. The DNA for the CDR3 is TGTGCCAGCAGCTCCCTCCAAGAGACCCAGTACTTC.

The chain is built from TRBV6-1 and TRBJ2-3, with D unclear. V lost 4 bases and J lost 4, with 6 bases in between. The CDR3 is made up of 12 amino acids. Germline V gene data show CDR1 as MNHNS and CDR2 as SASEGT. CDR3 sequence (DNA): TGTGCCAGCAGTGTAACGGCAGATACGCAGTATTTT. This encodes CASSVTADTQYF.

CDR3 amino acids: CSVSETNTEAFF. CDR3 nucleotide sequence: TGCAGCGTCTCGGAGACGAACACTGAAGCTTTCTTT. The chain links TRBV29-1 to TRBJ1-1; D call uncertain. The CDR3 sequence is 12 residues long. V was pared by 6 bases and J by 1 base, with 9 bases between. Per germline, CDR1 SQVTM and CDR2 ANQGSEA.

This clone has only a few counts. This chain links TRBV30 with TRBJ1-5, with 7 bases identical to TRBD1. With V trimmed by 2 bases and J by 5 bases, 3 bases remained unmatched. Germline V CDR1 and CDR2: GTSNPN, SVGIG (reference sequence). This CDR3 spans 13 amino acids. CDR3 sequence reads: CAWSLGTDQPQHF. CDR3 DNA sequence: TGTGCCTGGAGTCTAGGGACAGATCAGCCCCAGCATTTT.

This clone was picked up a small number of times. This chain connects TRBV19 to TRBJ1-2; 9 positions match TRBD1. The germline V gene encodes CDR1 LNHDA and CDR2 SQIVND (reference sequence). With 4 bases clipped from V and 3 bases from J, the junction kept 3 bases outside the gene matches. The CDR3 is 14 residues long. CDR3 amino acids: CASSTRTGDYGYTF. In nucleotides, the CDR3 is TGTGCCAGTAGTACTCGGACAGGGGACTATGGCTACACCTTC.

The J gene is TRBJ2-4, the V gene TRBV7-2, with 10 positions matching TRBD1. Germline CDR1 is SGHTA and CDR2 is FQGNSA. Trimming removed 5 bases from V and 3 bases from J; junction bases left unmatched: 7. This CDR3 contains 16 residues. CDR3 sequence: CASSQPGQGNKNIQYF. DNA for the CDR3: TGTGCCAGCAGCCAACCGGGACAGGGGAACAAAAACATTCAGTACTTC.

Here the CDR3 DNA reads TGTGCCTGGAGTGTACTGGCGGGGGGACTCACAGATACGCAGTATTTT. Protein product: CAWSVLAGGLTDTQYF. This chain uses TRBV30 with TRBJ2-3; 8 bases line up with TRBD2. V shed 0 bases and J 2 bases; nucleotides not matched to a gene: 7. The CDR3 contains 16 residues. Per the germline V gene, CDR1 is GTSNPN and CDR2 is SVGIG (reference sequence).

This clone was observed a handful of times. This rearrangement joins TRBV27 to TRBJ1-1; D may be TRBD1 (5 bases). The CDR3 sequence is 14 residues long. V dropped 1 base and J dropped 3 bases, with 9 bases sitting between them. Germline values: CDR1 MNHEY, CDR2 SMNVEV (reference sequence). CDR3 residues: CASSLLGVDTEAFF. The CDR3 DNA reads TGTGCCAGCAGTTTATTAGGGGTGGACACTGAAGCTTTCTTT.

This clone was counted only a few times. The V call is TRBV7-9, the J call TRBJ1-1; perhaps TRBD1 as D (5 bases). This CDR3 comprises 13 residues. V lost 5 bases, J lost 1 base, and 8 bases lay in between. In germline, CDR1 is SEHNR, CDR2 FQNEAQ (reference sequence). CDR3 nucleotide sequence: TGTGCCAGCAGCAGGGGAGGGAACACTGAAGCTTTCTTT. The encoded protein is CASSRGGNTEAFF.